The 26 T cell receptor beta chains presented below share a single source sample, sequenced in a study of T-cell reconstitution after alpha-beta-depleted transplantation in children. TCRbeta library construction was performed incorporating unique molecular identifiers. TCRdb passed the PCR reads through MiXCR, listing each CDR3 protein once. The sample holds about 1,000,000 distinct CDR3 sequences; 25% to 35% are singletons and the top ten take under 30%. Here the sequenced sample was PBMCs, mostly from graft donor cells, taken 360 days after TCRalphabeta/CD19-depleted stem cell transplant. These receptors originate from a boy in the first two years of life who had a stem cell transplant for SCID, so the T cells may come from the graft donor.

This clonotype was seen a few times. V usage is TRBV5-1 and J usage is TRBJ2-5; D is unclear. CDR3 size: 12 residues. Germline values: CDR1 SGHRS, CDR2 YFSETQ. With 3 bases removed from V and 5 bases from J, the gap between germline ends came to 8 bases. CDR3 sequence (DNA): TGCGCCAGCAGCTCCTACGCGGAGACCCAGTACTTC. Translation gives CASSSYAETQYF. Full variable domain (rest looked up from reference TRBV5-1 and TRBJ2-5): KAGVTQTPRYLIKTRGQQVTLSCSPISGHRSVSWYQQTPGQGLQFLFEYFSETQRNKGNFPGRFSGRQFSNSRSEMNVSTLELGDSALYLCASSSYAETQYFGPGTRLLVL.

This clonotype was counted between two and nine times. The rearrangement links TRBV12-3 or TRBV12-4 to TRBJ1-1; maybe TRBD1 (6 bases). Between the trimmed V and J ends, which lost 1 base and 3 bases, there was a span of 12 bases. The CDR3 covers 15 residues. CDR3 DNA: TGTGCCAGCAGTTTAGGGGTGAAGGGGGACACTGAAGCTTTCTTT. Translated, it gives CASSLGVKGDTEAFF.

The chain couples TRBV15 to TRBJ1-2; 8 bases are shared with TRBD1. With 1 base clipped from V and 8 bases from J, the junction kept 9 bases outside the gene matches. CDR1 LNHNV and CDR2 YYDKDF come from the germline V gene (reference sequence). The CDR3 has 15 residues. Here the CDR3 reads CATSRVVSGGEGYTF. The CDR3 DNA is TGTGCCACCAGCAGAGTCGTTTCAGGGGGCGAAGGCTACACCTTC.

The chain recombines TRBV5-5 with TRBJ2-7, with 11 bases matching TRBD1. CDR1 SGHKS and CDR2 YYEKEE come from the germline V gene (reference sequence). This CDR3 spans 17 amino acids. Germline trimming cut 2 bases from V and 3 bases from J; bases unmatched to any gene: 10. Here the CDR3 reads CASSLEGQGVIDYEQYF. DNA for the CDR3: TGTGCCAGCAGCTTAGAGGGACAGGGGGTTATTGACTACGAGCAGTACTTC.

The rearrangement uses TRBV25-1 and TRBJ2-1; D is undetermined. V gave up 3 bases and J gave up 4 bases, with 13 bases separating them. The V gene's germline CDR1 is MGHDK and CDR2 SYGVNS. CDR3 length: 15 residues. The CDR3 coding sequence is TGTGCCAGCAGTGACCTTCGGACGGTTTACAATGAGCAGTTCTTC. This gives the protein CASSDLRTVYNEQFF.

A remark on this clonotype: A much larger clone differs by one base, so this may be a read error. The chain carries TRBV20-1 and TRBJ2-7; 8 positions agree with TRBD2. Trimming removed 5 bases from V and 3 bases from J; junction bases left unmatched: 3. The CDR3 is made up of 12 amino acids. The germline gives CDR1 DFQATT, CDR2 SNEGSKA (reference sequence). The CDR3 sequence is CSAPGGIYEQYF. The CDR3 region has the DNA TGCAGTGCTCCGGGGGGGATCTACGAGCAGTACTTC.

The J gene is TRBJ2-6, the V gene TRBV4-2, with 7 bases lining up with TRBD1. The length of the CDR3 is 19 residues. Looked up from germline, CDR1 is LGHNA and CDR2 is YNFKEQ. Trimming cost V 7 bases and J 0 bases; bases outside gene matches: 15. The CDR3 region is CASTVPGQLSSSGANVLTF. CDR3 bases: TGTGCCAGCACCGTCCCGGGACAGTTATCCAGCTCTGGGGCCAACGTCCTGACTTTC.

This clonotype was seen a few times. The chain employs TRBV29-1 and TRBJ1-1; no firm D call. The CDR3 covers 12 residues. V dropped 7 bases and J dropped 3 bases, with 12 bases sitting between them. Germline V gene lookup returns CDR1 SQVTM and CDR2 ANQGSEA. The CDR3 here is CSGKGRDTEAFF. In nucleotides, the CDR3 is TGCAGCGGCAAAGGGCGGGACACTGAAGCTTTCTTT.

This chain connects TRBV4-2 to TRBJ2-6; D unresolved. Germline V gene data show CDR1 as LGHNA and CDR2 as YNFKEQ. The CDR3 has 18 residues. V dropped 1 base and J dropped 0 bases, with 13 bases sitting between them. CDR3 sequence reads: CASSQVFAQNSGANVLTF. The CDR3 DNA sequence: TGTGCCAGCAGCCAAGTATTTGCACAGAACTCTGGGGCCAACGTCCTGACTTTC.

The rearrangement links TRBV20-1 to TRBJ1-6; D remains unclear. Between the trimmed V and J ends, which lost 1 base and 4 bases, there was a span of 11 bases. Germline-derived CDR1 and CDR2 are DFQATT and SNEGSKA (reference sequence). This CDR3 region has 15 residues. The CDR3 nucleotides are TGCAGTGCTAGAGTAGCAGGAGGTTATAATTCACCCCTCCACTTT. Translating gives CSARVAGGYNSPLHF.

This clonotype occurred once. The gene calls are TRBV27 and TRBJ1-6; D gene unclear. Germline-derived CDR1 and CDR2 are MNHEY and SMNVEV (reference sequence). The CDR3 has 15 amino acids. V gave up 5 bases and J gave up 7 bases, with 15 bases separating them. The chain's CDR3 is CASSPNMRRNSPLHF. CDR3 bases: TGTGCCAGCAGTCCGAACATGCGTCGGAATTCACCCCTCCACTTT.

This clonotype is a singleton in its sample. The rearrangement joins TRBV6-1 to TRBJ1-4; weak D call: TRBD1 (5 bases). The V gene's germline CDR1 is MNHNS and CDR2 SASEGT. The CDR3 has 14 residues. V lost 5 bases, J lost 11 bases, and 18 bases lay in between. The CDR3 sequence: CASSPRGPWGKLFF. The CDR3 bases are TGTGCCAGCAGTCCCCGGGGCCCTTGGGGGAAACTGTTTTTT.

In nucleotides, the CDR3 is TGTGCCAGCAGTTCGATTTTGGGGGTTAGCTCCTACAATGAGCAGTTCTTC. Translating it yields CASSSILGVSSYNEQFF. V is TRBV27 and J is TRBJ2-1; perhaps D is TRBD1 or TRBD2 (5 bases each). The V end lost 4 bases, the J end lost 0 bases, and 16 bases lay between the germline ends. CDR3 size: 17 residues. Germline values: CDR1 MNHEY, CDR2 SMNVEV (reference sequence).

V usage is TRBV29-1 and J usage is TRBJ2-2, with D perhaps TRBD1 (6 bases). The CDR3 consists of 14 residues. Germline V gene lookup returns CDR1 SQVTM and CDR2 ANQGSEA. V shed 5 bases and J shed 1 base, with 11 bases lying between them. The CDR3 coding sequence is TGCAGCGTTCGAGCAGGGGAGAACACCGGGGAGCTGTTTTTT. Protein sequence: CSVRAGENTGELFF.

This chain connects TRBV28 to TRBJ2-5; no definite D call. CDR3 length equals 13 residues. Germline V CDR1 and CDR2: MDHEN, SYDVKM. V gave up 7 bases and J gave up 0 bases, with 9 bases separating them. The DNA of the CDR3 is TGTGCCAGCACCGACGAGTACCAAGAGACCCAGTACTTC. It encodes CASTDEYQETQYF.

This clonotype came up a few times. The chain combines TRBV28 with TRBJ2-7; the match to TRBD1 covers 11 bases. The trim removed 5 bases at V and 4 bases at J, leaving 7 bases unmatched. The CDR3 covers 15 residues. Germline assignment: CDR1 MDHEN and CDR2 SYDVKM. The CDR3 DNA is TGTGCCAGCAGTAGTCCGGGACAGGGGGGTTACGAGCAGTACTTC. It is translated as CASSSPGQGGYEQYF.

The CDR3 spells CASSLGGRHLGGQYF. CDR3 nucleotide sequence: TGTGCCAGCAGCTTAGGAGGACGACACCTCGGAGGCCAGTACTTC. This chain uses TRBV7-2 with TRBJ2-5; perhaps TRBD2 as D (5 bases). V gave up 1 base and J gave up 10 bases, with 19 bases separating them. This CDR3 has 15 amino acids. Germline V gives CDR1 SGHTA, CDR2 FQGNSA.

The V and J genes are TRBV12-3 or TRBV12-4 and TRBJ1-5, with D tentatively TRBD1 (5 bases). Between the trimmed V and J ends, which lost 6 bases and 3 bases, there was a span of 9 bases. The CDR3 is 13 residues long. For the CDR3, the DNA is TGTGCCAGCAGGGGGGGACTCAATCAGCCCCAGCATTTT. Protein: CASRGGLNQPQHF.

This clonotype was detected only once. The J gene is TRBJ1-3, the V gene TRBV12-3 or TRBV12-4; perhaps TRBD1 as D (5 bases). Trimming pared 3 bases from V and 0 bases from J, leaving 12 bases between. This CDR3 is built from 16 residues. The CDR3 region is CASSFGGRSSGNTIYF. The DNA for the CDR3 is TGTGCCAGCAGTTTTGGGGGACGGAGCTCTGGAAACACCATATATTTT.

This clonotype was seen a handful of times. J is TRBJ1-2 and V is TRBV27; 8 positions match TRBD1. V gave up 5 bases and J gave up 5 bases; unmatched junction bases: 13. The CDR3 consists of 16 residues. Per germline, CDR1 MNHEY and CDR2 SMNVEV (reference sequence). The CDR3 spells CASSTHWDRNTYGYTF. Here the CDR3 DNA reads TGTGCCAGCAGTACTCACTGGGACAGGAACACTTATGGCTACACCTTC.

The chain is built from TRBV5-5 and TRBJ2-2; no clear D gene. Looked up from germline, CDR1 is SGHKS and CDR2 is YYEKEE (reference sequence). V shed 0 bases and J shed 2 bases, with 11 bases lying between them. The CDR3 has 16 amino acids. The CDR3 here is CASSLESPTNTGELFF. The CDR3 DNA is TGTGCCAGCAGCTTGGAATCTCCCACCAACACCGGGGAGCTGTTTTTT.

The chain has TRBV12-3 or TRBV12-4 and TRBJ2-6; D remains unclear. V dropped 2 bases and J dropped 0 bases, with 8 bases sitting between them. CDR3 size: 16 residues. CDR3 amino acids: CASSLRTLSGANVLTF. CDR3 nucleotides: TGTGCCAGCAGTTTACGGACCCTCTCTGGGGCCAACGTCCTGACTTTC.

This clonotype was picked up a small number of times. The CDR3 here is CASSYHGRTGVYEQYF. The CDR3 coding sequence is TGTGCCAGCAGTTACCACGGGAGGACAGGGGTGTACGAGCAGTACTTC. The V gene is TRBV6-2 or TRBV6-3, the J gene TRBJ2-7; 9 bases agree with TRBD1. Germline CDR1 MNHEY, CDR2 SVGEGT. J was trimmed by 4 bases and V by 2 bases; bases with no gene match: 9. CDR3 length equals 16 residues.

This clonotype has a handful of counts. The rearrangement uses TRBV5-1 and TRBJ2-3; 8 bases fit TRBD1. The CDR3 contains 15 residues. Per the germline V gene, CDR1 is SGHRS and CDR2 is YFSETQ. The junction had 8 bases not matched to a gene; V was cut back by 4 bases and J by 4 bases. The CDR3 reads CASSKGQGFADTQYF. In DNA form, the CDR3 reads TGCGCCAGCAGCAAAGGACAGGGTTTCGCAGATACGCAGTATTTT.

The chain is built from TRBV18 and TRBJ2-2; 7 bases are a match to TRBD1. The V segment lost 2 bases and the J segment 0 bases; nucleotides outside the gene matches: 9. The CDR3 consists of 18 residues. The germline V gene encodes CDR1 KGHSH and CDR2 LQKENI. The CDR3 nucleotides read TGTGCCAGCTCACCAAGGCGACAGGGTGCCTCGAACACCGGGGAGCTGTTTTTT. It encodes CASSPRRQGASNTGELFF. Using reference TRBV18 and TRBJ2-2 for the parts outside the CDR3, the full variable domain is NAGVMQNPRHLVRRRGQEARLRCSPMKGHSHVYWYRQLPEEGLKFMVYLQKENIIDESGMPKERFSAEFPKEGPSILRIQQVVRGDSAAYFCASSPRRQGASNTGELFFGEGSRLTVL.

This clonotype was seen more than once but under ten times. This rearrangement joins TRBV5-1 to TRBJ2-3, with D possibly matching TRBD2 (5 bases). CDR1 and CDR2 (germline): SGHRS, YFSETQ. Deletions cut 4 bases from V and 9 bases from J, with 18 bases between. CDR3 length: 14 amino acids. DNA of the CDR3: TGCGCCAGCAGCCCAAGAGACTACGGTTGGACGCAGTATTTT. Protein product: CASSPRDYGWTQYF.